Sequencing of this T cell receptor (beta chain) was carried out in a study of blood T cell repertoires in COVID-19. Germline values: CDR1 LGHDT, CDR2 YNNKEL (reference sequence). This CDR3 is built from 17 residues. V lost 4 bases to trimming and J lost 4 bases; unmatched junction nucleotides: 14. Sequencing was performed with immunoSEQ multiplex PCR; in TCRdb, only in-frame clones are kept and a portion is missing. The sample consists of about 83,000 clones, about 82% of them appearing once. Sequenced input: peripheral blood. This chain joins TRBV3-1 (or the pseudogene TRBV3-2) and TRBJ1-1; 8 bases line up with TRBD1. This clonotype originated in a man aged 45-65 years with active COVID-19. The CDR3 nucleotides are TGTGCCAGCAGCCCTTATGACAGGGGCGCGAAGGGCACTGAAGCTTTCTTT. Its translation: CASSPYDRGAKGTEAFF.